These T cell receptor beta chains were read from a single sample in a study of blood T cell repertoires in COVID-19. The repertoire was sequenced with immunoSEQ multiplex PCR; TCRdb's copy has only in-frame clones and lacks some. The table includes 180,000 or so clones, approximately 85% detected once. Sequenced input: peripheral blood. Receptors originate from a woman aged 80 or over with acute or convalescent COVID-19. CDR3s include the opening cysteine and the closing phenylalanine or tryptophan. Each record gives: clone size, J gene, D gene, V gene, CDR3 protein, CDR3 DNA. A D gene is named only where the DNA matches it firmly. A clone size is listed for some rows: how often the clone was seen (once, few, many), or a class if it is expanded.

>.|TRBJ2-1|.|TRBV21-1
CASTRRRHLGDEQFF
TGTGCCAGCACCCGAAGGAGGCACCTCGGAGATGAGCAGTTCTTC
>.|TRBJ1-1|.|TRBV20-1
CRTTGNTEAFF
TGCAGAACCACAGGAAACACTGAAGCTTTCTTT
>.|TRBJ1-2|.|TRBV3-1/TRBV3-2
CASSPGVYYGYTF
TGTGCCAGCAGCCCGGGGGTCTACTATGGCTACACCTTC
>.|TRBJ1-6|TRBD1|TRBV9
CASSGYRGSYNSPLHF
TGTGCCAGCAGCGGTTACAGGGGGTCCTATAATTCACCCCTCCACTTT
>.|TRBJ1-3|.|TRBV9
CASSVGPAGTGNTIYF
TGTGCCAGCAGCGTAGGGCCCGCAGGTACTGGAAACACCATATATTTT
>.|TRBJ1-5|.|TRBV11-2
CASSSDVQGGNQPQHF
TGTGCCAGCAGCTCCGACGTACAGGGTGGCAATCAGCCCCAGCATTTT
>.|TRBJ2-7|.|TRBV6-5
CARDFSYEQYF
TGTGCCCGGGACTTCTCCTACGAGCAGTACTTC
>.|TRBJ2-5|.|TRBV7-6
CASSLVGRETQYF
TGTGCCAGCAGCTTAGTCGGCAGGGAGACCCAGTACTTC
>.|TRBJ2-1|.|TRBV7-2
CASRKKSPGYNEQFF
TGTGCCAGCAGAAAAAAGTCCCCCGGCTACAATGAGCAGTTCTTC
>.|TRBJ2-1|TRBD2|TRBV4-2
CASSRHTGTSGLNEQFF
TGTGCCAGCAGCCGCCATACCGGGACTAGCGGACTTAATGAGCAGTTCTTC
>.|TRBJ2-2|.|TRBV7-9
CASSPRLDPGGELFF
TGTGCCAGCAGCCCTAGACTAGACCCCGGCGGGGAGCTGTTTTTT
>once|TRBJ1-1|.|TRBV7-2
CASTHPGLDTEAFF
TGTGCCAGCACCCACCCCGGACTGGACACTGAAGCTTTCTTT
>.|TRBJ1-4|TRBD1|TRBV6-2/TRBV6-3
CASSQGQGRLTEKLFF
TGTGCCAGCAGTCAGGGACAGGGAAGGTTGACTGAAAAACTGTTTTTT